This entry concerns a single T cell receptor beta chain. As yet, its antigen is unknown. Repertoires were generated with immunoSEQ multiplex PCR, while TCRdb's copy carries only in-frame clones and drops some. The sample holds about 70,000 clones, 90% seen once. These data originate in a study of graft-versus-host responses after intestinal transplantation. Study-wide context: All recipients were given anti-thymocyte globulin induction, and tacrolimus and steroids were then administered for 3 to 4 years. Study results and caveats: Early post-transplant falls in HvG clones accompanied the peak levels of circulating GvH clones.

Germline CDR1 reads SGHVS; CDR2 reads FQNEAQ. V was trimmed by 3 bases and J by 7 bases, leaving 7 bases between them. The CDR3 length is 12 residues. The TCR originated in a human donor who was the organ donor for an intestinal transplant. The sample here was unstimulated CD8+ T cells sorted from spleen or lymph node cells, taken before transplant. The genes are TRBV7-8 and TRBJ2-1; D perhaps matches TRBD1 (5 bases). The CDR3 coding sequence is TGTGCCAGCAGCTTGACAGTTAATGAGCAGTTCTTC. Its protein product is CASSLTVNEQFF.